This T cell receptor (beta chain) was captured by sequencing in a study of OX40 agonist ivuxolimab in advanced cancers. Overall study results and limits: CD4+ and CD8+ blood T cells expanded clonally by week 6 at 0.1 to 3.0 mg/kg.

Profiling relied on immunoSEQ multiplex PCR, and the TCRdb table lists in-frame clones only, not all of them. The sample yields over 70,000 clones, around 88% seen once. As regards this clone: Its antigen is currently unknown.

The CDR3 has 15 residues. V was cut by 6 bases and J by 4 bases, with 18 bases left in between. Germline lookup yields CDR1 SEHNR and CDR2 FQNEAQ (reference sequence). This clonotype was sampled from an adult with an advanced solid tumor such as melanoma, head and neck, liver or kidney cancer. The sample here was CD4+ or CD8+ T cells sorted from blood, taken in a trial of the OX40 agonist ivuxolimab. The gene calls are TRBV7-9 and TRBJ1-2; no definite D call. The CDR3 DNA reads TGTGCCAGCAGTTCGAATCCGGGAGAACTCTATGGCTACACCTTC. Translation gives CASSSNPGELYGYTF.